What follows are 17 T cell receptor beta chains derived from one specimen sequenced in a study of cytomegalovirus exposure and HLA in healthy donors. Primers for the PCR totalled 60 Vbeta and 13 Jbeta. Clones were read by immunoSEQ multiplex PCR, and TCRdb kept only the in-frame ones, dropping some. This sample carries 250,000 to 350,000 clones, 70% to 90% of them seen once, and the ten largest clones take 3.5% to 4.5%. Sequenced material: PBMCs. The receptors were sampled from a man aged 35 to 55 in good health and CMV-seropositive.

This clone was seen a single time. The chain is built from TRBV6-5 and TRBJ2-7; D is perhaps TRBD1 (6 bases). The CDR3 is 14 residues long. CDR1 MNHEY and CDR2 SVGAGI come from the germline V gene. V was clipped by 6 bases and J by 6 bases, with 18 bases between them. In nucleotides, the CDR3 is TGTGCCAGCAGAACCGGGACAATCGGCTCCGAGCAGTACTTC. This codes for CASRTGTIGSEQYF.

This clone was observed a single time. The chain links TRBV19 to TRBJ1-1; D not certain. Between the trimmed V and J ends, which lost 4 bases and 1 base, there was a span of 10 bases. The CDR3 has 14 amino acids. Germline V CDR1 and CDR2: LNHDA, SQIVND (reference sequence). CDR3 loop: CASSKSFWNTEAFF. The CDR3, as DNA: TGTGCCAGTAGTAAATCCTTCTGGAACACTGAAGCTTTCTTT.

The chain links TRBV10-1 to TRBJ1-5; tentative D call: TRBD1 (6 bases). CDR3 length: 14 amino acids. The germline gives CDR1 WNHNN, CDR2 SYGVQD (reference sequence). Trimming cost V 4 bases and J 2 bases, with 9 bases left between them. CDR3 nucleotides: TGCGCCAGCAGTGCCAGGGGTGGCAATCAGCCCCAGCATTTT. Protein: CASSARGGNQPQHF.

The gene calls are TRBV27 and TRBJ2-3; 10 bases fit TRBD2. The V gene's germline CDR1 is MNHEY and CDR2 SMNVEV (reference sequence). This CDR3 has 14 amino acids. V lost 8 bases and J lost 4; bases outside the gene matches: 6. The chain's CDR3 is CASGSGRTADTQYF. The CDR3 nucleotides are TGTGCCAGCGGTAGCGGGAGGACAGCAGATACGCAGTATTTT.

The V call is TRBV19, the J call TRBJ2-5, with TRBD1 identical over 8 bases. Looked up from germline, CDR1 is LNHDA and CDR2 is SQIVND (reference sequence). With 6 bases clipped from V and 5 bases from J, the junction kept 2 bases outside the gene matches. CDR3 length: 12 residues. CDR3 in amino acids: CASSWTGETQYF. CDR3 in DNA: TGTGCCAGTAGCTGGACAGGGGAGACCCAGTACTTC.

The chain links TRBV7-9 to TRBJ1-1; the D is unclear. The CDR3 is 12 amino acids. V lost 5 bases and J lost 5, with 9 bases in between. Germline V gene sequence: CDR1 SEHNR, CDR2 FQNEAQ (reference sequence). This CDR3 reads CASSPPGTEAFF. In DNA form, the CDR3 reads TGTGCCAGCAGCCCCCCGGGGACTGAAGCTTTCTTT.

V gene TRBV18 combines with J gene TRBJ1-5; TRBD1 is a possible D gene (5 bases). CDR3 length: 14 residues. Trimming removed 3 bases at V and 5 bases at J, with 11 bases between. Germline values: CDR1 KGHSH, CDR2 LQKENI. This CDR3 reads CASSPTGGDQPQHF. The CDR3 DNA follows: TGTGCCAGCTCACCGACGGGGGGGGATCAGCCCCAGCATTTT.

This chain joins TRBV5-1 and TRBJ2-5, with a possible D match to TRBD2 (7 bases). CDR3 size: 15 residues. The V gene's germline CDR1 is SGHRS and CDR2 YFSETQ. V was clipped by 0 bases and J by 4 bases, with 13 bases between them. CDR3 bases: TGCGCCAGCAGCTTGGAAGGCGGGGGCGGAGAGACCCAGTACTTC. Amino acid sequence: CASSLEGGGGETQYF.

Comments on this clone: The sample carries other DNA sequences with the same CDR3. The genes are TRBV27 and TRBJ2-3; a weak D match, TRBD1 (5 bases). Trimming pared 6 bases from V and 2 bases from J, leaving 21 bases between. From germline, CDR1 is MNHEY and CDR2 SMNVEV (reference sequence). The CDR3 spans 17 residues. The CDR3 reads CASRRPTGSVTTDTQYF. The CDR3 region has the DNA TGTGCCAGCAGACGCCCTACAGGATCGGTGACCACAGATACGCAGTATTTT.

V is TRBV28 and J is TRBJ1-5, with D hard to call. Germline lookup yields CDR1 MDHEN and CDR2 SYDVKM. V lost 1 base to trimming and J lost 1 base, with 8 bases between them. The CDR3 is 15 amino acids. The CDR3 DNA reads TGTGCCAGCAGTTTATCGGTCGGGAGCAATCAGCCCCAGCATTTT. As protein: CASSLSVGSNQPQHF. The full variable domain, rest sourced from reference TRBV28 and TRBJ1-5, is DVKVTQSSRYLVKRTGEKVFLECVQDMDHENMFWYRQDPGLGLRLIYFSYDVKMKEKGDIPEGYSVSREKKERFSLILESASTNQTSMYLCASSLSVGSNQPQHFGDGTRLSIL.

The chain carries TRBV6-6 and TRBJ1-1; 7 bases fit TRBD1. Trimming removed 7 bases from V and 5 bases from J; junction bases left unmatched: 7. Germline V gene lookup returns CDR1 MNHNY and CDR2 SVGAGI (reference sequence). The CDR3 loop spans 13 amino acids. The CDR3, as DNA: TGTGCCAGCACCGTCGACAGGGATACTGAAGCTTTCTTT. This codes for CASTVDRDTEAFF.

The chain combines TRBV6-6 with TRBJ2-2; 10 positions agree with TRBD2. Germline lookup yields CDR1 MNHNY and CDR2 SVGAGI (reference sequence). The CDR3 extends over 15 amino acids. V was clipped by 5 bases and J by 1 base; unmatched bases: 1. CDR3: CASSRTSGNTGELFF. The CDR3, as DNA: TGTGCCAGCAGTAGGACTAGCGGGAACACCGGGGAGCTGTTTTTT.

Concerning this clone: The same CDR3 arises from other DNA sequences in this sample as well. The CDR3 reads CASSLGTSGGSYNEQFF. The CDR3 coding sequence is TGCGCCAGCAGCTTAGGGACTAGCGGGGGCTCCTACAATGAGCAGTTCTTC. The chain couples TRBV5-1 to TRBJ2-1; 14 bases map to TRBD2. The CDR3 has 17 amino acids. CDR1 is SGHRS and CDR2 is YFSETQ in the germline V gene. The V gene end was trimmed by 2 bases and the J gene end by 0 bases; junction bases not matched to a gene: 1.

The J gene is TRBJ2-7, the V gene TRBV27; perhaps TRBD1 as D (5 bases). Germline V gene lookup returns CDR1 MNHEY and CDR2 SMNVEV (reference sequence). Trimming stripped 2 bases from V and 2 bases from J, with 7 bases between. This CDR3 spans 13 amino acids. The CDR3 DNA follows: TGTGCCAGCAGTTTACTAGGGGCCTACGAGCAGTACTTC. Amino acids: CASSLLGAYEQYF.

Regarding this clone: At the DNA level, this CDR3 is encoded by other sequences in the same sample as well. This chain links TRBV5-5 with TRBJ2-3; D call uncertain. V lost 1 base and J lost 1, with 7 bases in between. Germline V gene data show CDR1 as SGHKS and CDR2 as YYEKEE (reference sequence). CDR3 length equals 14 residues. The CDR3 sequence: CASSLSQGTDTQYF. In DNA, the CDR3 is TGTGCCAGCAGCTTGAGCCAGGGCACAGATACGCAGTATTTT.

The V call is TRBV5-1, the J call TRBJ2-7, with 13 positions matching TRBD2. Unmatched junction bases numbered 3, after V lost 4 bases and J lost 5 bases. In germline, CDR1 is SGHRS, CDR2 YFSETQ. The CDR3 runs to 14 residues. CDR3 nucleotide sequence: TGCGCCAGCAGCACTAGCGGGAGGGGCCACGAGCAGTACTTC. Residues: CASSTSGRGHEQYF.

The genes are TRBV28 and TRBJ1-1; D might be TRBD1 (6 bases). Looked up from germline, CDR1 is MDHEN and CDR2 is SYDVKM. The CDR3 contains 15 residues. The V end was cut by 5 bases, the J end by 4 bases, with 17 bases between. The chain's CDR3 is CASSILMLQGTEAFF. The CDR3 nucleotides read TGTGCCAGCAGTATACTCATGTTACAGGGCACTGAAGCTTTCTTT.